Listed here are 10 T cell receptor beta chains from one sample, sequenced in a study of monozygotic twins with inflammatory bowel disease. TCRdb reprocessed the 5' RACE reads, keeping one entry per CDR3 protein, no DNA. The sample includes some 170,000 distinct CDR3 sequences. The source material was blood. These receptors all come from a human donor with ulcerative colitis or Crohn's disease, or a healthy co-twin of an affected twin (not recorded which).

V and J are TRBV5-1 and TRBJ2-7. Looked up from germline, CDR1 is SGHRS and CDR2 is YFSETQ. The CDR3 totals 13 residues. CDR3 amino acids: CASSWGPQYEQYF.

This chain joins TRBV29-1 and TRBJ2-7; no DNA is available, so the TRBD1 call from TCRdb remains unchecked. The CDR3 length is 13 residues. Looked up from germline, CDR1 is SQVTM and CDR2 is ANQGSEA. CDR3 in amino acids: CSALGRESYEQYF.

V usage is TRBV4-2 and J usage is TRBJ1-5; the D call from TCRdb, TRBD1, cannot be confirmed without DNA. Germline CDR1 is LGHNA and CDR2 is YNFKEQ. The CDR3 sequence is 18 residues long. This chain's CDR3 is CASSQDSPRQGGYQPQHF.

This chain joins TRBV4-3 and TRBJ2-7; TCRdb proposes TRBD2, but this gene call is untestable without DNA. CDR1 and CDR2 (germline): LGHNA, YSLEER. There are 14 residues in the CDR3. CDR3 in amino acids: CASSPGLASYEQYF.

This rearrangement joins TRBV5-1 to TRBJ2-5. Germline V gene sequence: CDR1 SGHRS, CDR2 YFSETQ. This CDR3 has 14 amino acids. The CDR3 sequence is CASSDSSTQETQCF.

The chain carries TRBV15 and TRBJ2-7. Germline CDR1 reads LNHNV; CDR2 reads YYDKDF (reference sequence). The CDR3 length is 11 residues. The CDR3 here is CATSLGYEQYF.

The chain uses TRBV4-1 and TRBJ1-2; TCRdb gives TRBD1 as the D gene, but with no DNA this cannot be confirmed. Germline V gene data show CDR1 as MGHRA and CDR2 as YSYEKL. This CDR3 spans 16 amino acids. The CDR3 loop reads CASSPPEQGVSYGYTF.

This chain links TRBV25-1 with TRBJ1-2. The germline V gene has CDR1 MGHDK and CDR2 SYGVNS. The CDR3 length is 11 residues. CDR3 sequence reads: CASSGIYGYTF.

The gene calls are TRBV5-1 and TRBJ1-3. Looked up from germline, CDR1 is SGHRS and CDR2 is YFSETQ. The CDR3 spans 13 residues. The CDR3 protein is CASSLGTGNTIYF.

This sequence joins TRBV7-2 and TRBJ1-5. Germline V gives CDR1 SGHTA, CDR2 FQGNSA. The CDR3 totals 15 residues. CDR3 residues: CASSLGMQRNQPQHF.